This T cell receptor beta chain was captured in a study of tumor and adjacent non-tumor tissue in lung cancer. This clonotype was recorded many times. Antigen specificity is unknown. Study-level findings and limits: TCR diversity was significantly greater in tumor than normal lung tissue.

TCRbeta libraries were built with three rounds of nested PCR, modified from ARM-PCR. TCRdb analysed the multiplex PCR reads with MiXCR anew, one entry per CDR3 protein. This table holds some 200,000 distinct CDR3 sequences, about 71% found once. This sample's RNA came from whole unsorted tissue. Between the trimmed V and J ends, which lost 4 bases and 7 bases, there was a span of 17 bases. This CDR3 spans 15 amino acids. Germline CDR1 LNHDA, CDR2 SQIVND (reference sequence). V is TRBV19 and J is TRBJ2-1; D unresolved. This receptor was identified in a man aged 55 to 70 with non-small cell lung cancer. Specimen: lung tumor tissue. CDR3 sequence reads: CASSTASERVNEQFF. The CDR3 nucleotides are TGTGCCAGTAGTACCGCGAGTGAGAGAGTTAATGAGCAGTTCTTC.